These 12 T cell receptor beta chains were all obtained from the same sample, sequenced in a study of vaccination and CD4 T cells after COVID-19. Noted treatment: approximately nine-day PBMC culture with coronavirus spike peptide pools or control peptides (ViraFEST assay). Cultured CD4+ T cell DNA underwent sequencing with the Oncomine TCR Beta short-read assay. MiXCR was run by TCRdb on the PCR reads, yielding one entry per CDR3 protein. The sample lists 9,500 to 15,000 distinct CDR3 sequences, 55% to 75% seen once, with around 8% in the top ten. Their cognate antigens are unknown. Sequenced material: CD4+ T cells from blood, cultured in vitro. Every receptor here comes from a human donor who had recovered from COVID-19.

V usage is TRBV2 and J usage is TRBJ1-1; a possible D gene is TRBD1 (5 bases). The CDR3 sequence is 14 residues long. CDR1 and CDR2 (germline): SNHLY, FYNNEI. V was cut by 3 bases and J by 1 base, with 9 bases left in between. The CDR3 region is CASSDGQGNTEAFF. DNA for the CDR3: TGTGCCAGCAGTGACGGCCAGGGGAACACTGAAGCTTTCTTT. Supplemented by reference TRBV2 and TRBJ1-1, the full variable domain reads EPEVTQTPSHQVTQMGQEVILRCVPISNHLYFYWYRQILGQKVEFLVSFYNNEISEKSEIFDDQFSVERPDGSNFTLKIRSTKLEDSAMYFCASSDGQGNTEAFFGQGTRLTVV.

The chain couples TRBV29-1 to TRBJ2-6; D gene uncertain. This CDR3 has 14 residues. Trimming pared 3 bases from V and 0 bases from J, leaving 6 bases between. CDR1 is SQVTM and CDR2 is ANQGSEA in the germline V gene. The CDR3 bases are TGCAGCGTTGACGACACCTCTGGGGCCAACGTCCTGACTTTC. Its translation: CSVDDTSGANVLTF.

J is TRBJ2-5 and V is TRBV6-2 or TRBV6-3; 8 nucleotides match TRBD2. After removal of 4 bases from V and 5 bases from J, the junction contained 6 bases not matched to a gene. From germline, CDR1 is MNHEY and CDR2 SVGEGT. The CDR3 contains 14 residues. The CDR3 loop reads CASSFSGGWETQYF. DNA for the CDR3: TGTGCCAGCAGTTTCTCGGGAGGGTGGGAGACCCAGTACTTC.

The V and J genes are TRBV20-1 and TRBJ1-5, with D possibly matching TRBD1 (5 bases). The CDR3 runs 15 residues. Germline V gene sequence: CDR1 DFQATT, CDR2 SNEGSKA (reference sequence). Trimming stripped 3 bases from V and 2 bases from J, with 14 bases between. The CDR3: CSASESGAGNQPQHF. CDR3 nucleotides: TGCAGTGCTAGTGAGAGTGGGGCAGGCAATCAGCCCCAGCATTTT.

This clonotype has only a few counts. This rearrangement joins TRBV20-1 to TRBJ2-1; 8 bases agree with TRBD1. The trim removed 7 bases at V and 6 bases at J, leaving 8 bases unmatched. Germline values: CDR1 DFQATT, CDR2 SNEGSKA (reference sequence). The CDR3 is made up of 13 amino acids. CDR3 coding DNA: TGCAGTGAGACCGGGACAGGCCTCAATGAGCAGTTCTTC. Translated, it gives CSETGTGLNEQFF.

The chain has TRBV5-1 and TRBJ2-5, with TRBD2 matching 9 bases. The J segment lost 1 base and the V segment lost 0 bases, leaving 10 bases of the junction unmatched. The V gene's germline CDR1 is SGHRS and CDR2 YFSETQ. This CDR3 region has 18 residues. The CDR3: CASSLDARASGAQETQYF. The CDR3 bases are TGCGCCAGCAGCTTGGATGCTAGGGCTAGCGGGGCCCAAGAGACCCAGTACTTC.

This sequence joins TRBV4-2 and TRBJ1-1, with D possibly matching TRBD1 (5 bases). The CDR3 extends over 15 amino acids. The germline gives CDR1 LGHNA, CDR2 YNFKEQ. The germline V and J ends were trimmed by 4 bases and 1 base, with 13 bases remaining between them. The CDR3 sequence: CASSLAGKTNTEAFF. In DNA form, the CDR3 reads TGTGCCAGCAGCCTGGCAGGGAAGACGAACACTGAAGCTTTCTTT.

V is TRBV6-1 and J is TRBJ1-6, with 7 nucleotides matching TRBD1. The V gene end was trimmed by 8 bases and the J gene end by 10 bases; junction bases not matched to a gene: 11. Germline V gene lookup returns CDR1 MNHNS and CDR2 SASEGT. This CDR3 has 14 residues. CDR3: CASRQGVYGSPLHF. The CDR3 nucleotides are TGTGCCAGCCGGCAGGGGGTCTATGGGTCACCCCTCCACTTT.

This clonotype appeared a few times. This chain links TRBV24-1 with TRBJ2-5; D remains unclear. CDR1 is KGHDR, CDR2 SFDVKD, per germline. The CDR3 length is 15 residues. Trimming took 7 bases from V and 2 from J, leaving 16 bases between them. CDR3 residues: CATSLSGAGQETQYF. Here the CDR3 DNA reads TGTGCCACCAGCCTCTCTGGTGCCGGTCAAGAGACCCAGTACTTC.

This clonotype was seen only a few times. This rearrangement joins TRBV20-1 to TRBJ2-3, with 12 bases that match TRBD2. With 5 bases clipped from V and 1 base from J, the junction kept 19 bases outside the gene matches. There are 20 residues in the CDR3. The germline CDR1 and CDR2 sequences are DFQATT and SNEGSKA (reference sequence). The CDR3 is CSAQATSGSVGLGRTDTQYF. CDR3 coding DNA: TGCAGTGCTCAGGCGACTAGCGGGAGTGTAGGTTTGGGGCGCACAGATACGCAGTATTTT.

This clonotype was seen only a few times. The CDR3 DNA reads TGTGCCAGCAGTTCAGCGAATCAGCCCCAGCATTTT. Translation gives CASSSANQPQHF. The chain carries TRBV2 and TRBJ1-5, with no clear D. CDR3 length: 12 amino acids. CDR1 is SNHLY, CDR2 FYNNEI, per germline. V lost 5 bases, J lost 4 bases, and 6 bases lay in between.

A single count supports this clonotype. In nucleotides, the CDR3 is TGTGCCAGCAGTTTACGGACAGGGGGAAACATTCAGTACTTC. It encodes CASSLRTGGNIQYF. The V gene is TRBV12-3 or TRBV12-4, the J gene TRBJ2-4; 10 bases are shared with TRBD1. The ends lost 2 bases at V and 6 bases at J; junction bases unmatched: 1. The length of the CDR3 is 14 residues.